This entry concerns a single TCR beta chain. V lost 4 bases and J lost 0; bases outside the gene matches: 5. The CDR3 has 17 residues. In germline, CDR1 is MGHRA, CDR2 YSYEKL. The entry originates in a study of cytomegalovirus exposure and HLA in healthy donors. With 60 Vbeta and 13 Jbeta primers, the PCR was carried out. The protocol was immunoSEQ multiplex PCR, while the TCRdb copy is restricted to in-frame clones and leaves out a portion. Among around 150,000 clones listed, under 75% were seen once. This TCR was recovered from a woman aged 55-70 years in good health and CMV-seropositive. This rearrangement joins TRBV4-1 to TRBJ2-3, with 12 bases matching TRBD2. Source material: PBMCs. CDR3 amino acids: CASSPSGTSGSTDTQYF. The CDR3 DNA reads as TGCGCCAGCAGCCCCTCCGGGACTAGCGGGAGCACAGATACGCAGTATTTT.